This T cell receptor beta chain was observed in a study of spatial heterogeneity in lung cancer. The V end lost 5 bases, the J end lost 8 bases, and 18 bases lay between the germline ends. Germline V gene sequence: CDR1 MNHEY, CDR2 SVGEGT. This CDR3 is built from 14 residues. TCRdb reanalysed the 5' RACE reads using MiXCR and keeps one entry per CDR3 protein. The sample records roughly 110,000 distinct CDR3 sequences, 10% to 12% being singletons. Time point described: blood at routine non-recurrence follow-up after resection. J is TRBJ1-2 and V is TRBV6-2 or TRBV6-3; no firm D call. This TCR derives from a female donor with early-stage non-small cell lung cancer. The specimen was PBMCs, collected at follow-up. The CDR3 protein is CASSKDGPTRGYTF. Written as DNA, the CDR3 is TGTGCCAGCAGTAAGGACGGACCCACGAGGGGCTACACCTTC.